The sample holds many counts of the clone carrying this T cell receptor (beta chain). TCRdb used MiXCR to reprocess the multiplex PCR reads, holding one entry per CDR3 protein. The profile covers 290,000 or so distinct CDR3 sequences, with 30% appearing a single time and 0.85% to 1.3% taken by the ten largest. This entry comes from a study of breast tumors, draining lymph nodes, adjacent tissues. Breast cancer patients provided tissue from their axillary draining lymph nodes. Germline assignment: CDR1 MGHRA and CDR2 YSYEKL. This CDR3 comprises 13 residues. Between the trimmed V and J ends, which lost 3 bases and 7 bases, there was a span of 10 bases.

V and J are TRBV4-1 and TRBJ2-1; D not certain. The receptor comes from a female donor with breast cancer. Some clones in this sample may be carry-over from other donors' samples. Sequencing input: axillary lymph node tissue. The CDR3 is CASSHLDGNEQFF. CDR3 in DNA: TGCGCCAGCAGCCACCTGGACGGGAATGAGCAGTTCTTC.